Here is one TCR beta chain with its context. The antigen remains unidentified. Assay used: immunoSEQ multiplex PCR; TCRdb lists only in-frame clones, some missing. Of approximately 30,000 clones listed, about 85% are singletons. The sample comes from a study of T cells in tuberculosis. Study as a whole: Within 7 days of starting treatment, or before, PBMC were stored.

Study findings and constraints: Classification accuracy was 75% to 90% (AUROC 0.90) with the GMM-specific repertoire. The TCR-beta difference was not significant; alpha differences partly reflected length.

With 5 bases clipped from V and 2 bases from J, the junction kept 4 bases outside the gene matches. In germline, CDR1 is MNHEY, CDR2 SVGAGI. The CDR3 is 15 amino acids. The sample's time point: new active TB diagnosis, blood taken before or within 7 days of starting treatment. The specimen comprised PBMCs, sampled at tuberculosis diagnosis. The chain joins TRBV6-5 to TRBJ1-2; 11 bases are shared with TRBD1. This receptor was taken from an adult with tuberculosis. CDR3 sequence reads: CASSPDRGRNYGYTF. The CDR3 DNA is TGTGCCAGCAGTCCGGACAGGGGGCGAAACTATGGCTACACCTTC.